This TCR beta chain is drawn from a study of cytomegalovirus exposure and HLA in healthy donors. Study-wide points: A later analysis reportedly identified an Asian-associated ancestry cluster as carrying fewer N-insertions than the roughly 700-donor mean. Information on immune exposure was restricted to one variable (CMV serostatus). The study listed around 150 cytomegalovirus-associated TCR beta chains.

Of note for this clone: Its antigen remains unidentified.

Germline CDR1 and CDR2: SGHVS and FQNEAQ. There are 17 residues in the CDR3. V lost 5 bases to trimming and J lost 1 base; unmatched junction nucleotides: 10. A multiplex PCR was run with 60 Vbeta primers and 13 Jbeta primers. Measured with immunoSEQ multiplex PCR; TCRdb has only the in-frame clones, and not every one. The sample holds about 140,000 clones, roughly 80% seen once. There were likely unrecorded immune exposures, though donors were nominally healthy when sampled. The V call is TRBV7-8, the J call TRBJ2-2, with 7 positions matching TRBD1. Sequenced material: PBMCs. The sequence came from a man aged 40-50 years in good health and CMV-seronegative. CDR3 in DNA: TGTGCCAGCAGCCCCCCCATCCGGGACAGGAACACCGGGGAGCTGTTTTTT. It is translated as CASSPPIRDRNTGELFF.